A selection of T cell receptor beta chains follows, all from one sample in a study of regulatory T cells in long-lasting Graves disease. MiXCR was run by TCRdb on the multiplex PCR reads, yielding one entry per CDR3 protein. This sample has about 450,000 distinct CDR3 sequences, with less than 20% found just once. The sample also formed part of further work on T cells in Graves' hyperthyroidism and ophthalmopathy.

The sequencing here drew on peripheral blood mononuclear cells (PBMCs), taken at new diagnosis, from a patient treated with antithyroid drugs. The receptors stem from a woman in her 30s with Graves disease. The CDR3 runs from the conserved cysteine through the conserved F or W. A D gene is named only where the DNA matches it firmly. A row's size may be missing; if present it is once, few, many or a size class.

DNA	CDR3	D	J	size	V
TGTGCCAGCAGCCCTACAGCGGCCGGGGAGCTGTTTTTT	CASSPTAAGELFF	-	TRBJ2-2	many	TRBV3-1
TGCGCCAGCAGCTCTGGCGGGGGTTTGGGCAACACTGAAGCTTTCTTT	CASSSGGGLGNTEAFF	-	TRBJ1-1	-	TRBV5-1
TGCAGCGTTGAAGATCGGGCAGCTAGGCGTTTGTACAATGAGCAGTCCTTC	CSVEDRAARRLYNEQSF	-	TRBJ2-1	-	TRBV29-1
TGTGCCAGCAGCCCGTACAGGGGGGAAGAAAAACTGTTTTTT	CASSPYRGEEKLFF	TRBD1	TRBJ1-4	many	TRBV11-2
TGTGCCAGCAGCCCCGACAGGGGGTCCTACGAGCAGTACTTC	CASSPDRGSYEQYF	TRBD1	TRBJ2-7	many	TRBV11-2
TGTGCCAGCAGTTCCCCGGCGGGAGCCCACAATGAGCAGTTCTTC	CASSSPAGAHNEQFF	TRBD2	TRBJ2-1	many	TRBV6-5
TGTGCCAGCAGCGCCAGCGGATTATCTGGAAACACCATATATTTT	CASSASGLSGNTIYF	-	TRBJ1-3	few	TRBV9
TGTGCCAGTGGGGACAGGGAACGAGATACGCAGTATTTT	CASGDRERDTQYF	TRBD1	TRBJ2-3	many	TRBV3-1
TGTGCCAGCAGTTTCCCTCCAAGACATGTCGACACCGGGGAGCTGTTTTTT	CASSFPPRHVDTGELFF	-	TRBJ2-2	many	TRBV28
TGTGCCAGCACCCCCTTCGGGGGGGGGGGCACCGGGGAGCTGTTTTTT	CASTPFGGGGTGELFF	TRBD2	TRBJ2-2	few	TRBV27
TGTGCCAGCAGCTCCAGAGGCACCGAGGACTATGGCTACACCTTC	CASSSRGTEDYGYTF	-	TRBJ1-2	many	TRBV7-9
TGTGCCAGCAGCCCGCGACCCACCTCCTACAATGAGCAGTTCTTC	CASSPRPTSYNEQFF	-	TRBJ2-1	many	TRBV13
TGTGCCATACGCTCCATCAGGGCCAACTATGGCTACACCTTC	CAIRSIRANYGYTF	-	TRBJ1-2	-	TRBV28
TGTGCCAGCAGTTACCCCCCACTAGCGGGAGATCATGAGACCCAGTACTTC	CASSYPPLAGDHETQYF	TRBD2	TRBJ2-5	many	TRBV6-2/TRBV6-3
TGTGCCAGCAGTTTGGGGATGGAGTATAAAAACATTCAGTACTTC	CASSLGMEYKNIQYF	-	TRBJ2-4	-	TRBV6-5
TGTGCCAGCAGTGAAGTCGGGACAGGGCTTGATAGGCCTGGAAACACCATATATTTT	CASSEVGTGLDRPGNTIYF	TRBD1	TRBJ1-3	many	TRBV2
TGTGCCAGTAGTAGAGGGCGCCAGGGAATTCAGTACTTC	CASSRGRQGIQYF	-	TRBJ2-4	-	TRBV19
TGTGCCAGCAGCCCGGGCCTCCGAACTGGAAACACCATATATTTT	CASSPGLRTGNTIYF	-	TRBJ1-3	-	TRBV7-6
TGCAGTGCTAGAGGTCTCGGCCGGGACATGTATAGTGGGGAGCAGTTCTTC	CSARGLGRDMYSGEQFF	-	TRBJ2-1	many	TRBV20-1
TGTGCCAGCGCCGGCGGGAGGACCTACAATGAGCAGTTCTTC	CASAGGRTYNEQFF	TRBD2	TRBJ2-1	many	TRBV27
TGTGCCAGCAGCTCCAGACAGGCACCCTTGCTCCAGCATTTT	CASSSRQAPLLQHF	-	TRBJ1-5	-	TRBV7-2
TGTGCCAGCAGCTACCAACAGGGTCCCTACGAGCAGTACTTC	CASSYQQGPYEQYF	-	TRBJ2-7	many	TRBV11-2
TGCAGCGTTGGACTAGCTTTGAGCGGGGAGCTGTTTTTT	CSVGLALSGELFF	TRBD2	TRBJ2-2	-	TRBV29-1
TGTGCCAGCAGCTTATCCCAGGGTCTCAATGAGCAGTTCTTC	CASSLSQGLNEQFF	-	TRBJ2-1	many	TRBV11-3
TGTGCCAGCAGTCCTGACAGCGGCTACGAGCAGTACTTC	CASSPDSGYEQYF	-	TRBJ2-7	-	TRBV28
TGTGCCATCAGTGAGAGGGACAGCACTGAAGCTTTCTTT	CAISERDSTEAFF	TRBD1	TRBJ1-1	-	TRBV10-3
TGTGCCAGCACCTACTCCCGGGACAGTAGGACTGAAGCTTTCTTT	CASTYSRDSRTEAFF	TRBD1	TRBJ1-1	few	TRBV6-5
TGTGCCAGCAGTGAAGGGGGGCCGCTAGGCGAGCAGTACTTC	CASSEGGPLGEQYF	-	TRBJ2-7	-	TRBV28
TGCGCCAGCAGCCCTCAGGGTTTTAATGCAGATACGAAGTATTTT	CASSPQGFNADTKYF	-	TRBJ2-3	-	TRBV4-1
TGTGCCAGCAGTTACGGAGCGGGAGGTTTCACAGATACGCAGTATTTT	CASSYGAGGFTDTQYF	TRBD2	TRBJ2-3	many	TRBV12-3/TRBV12-4
TGTGCCAGCAGTCCTGAGGGTCCAAGCTCCTACGAGCAGTACTTC	CASSPEGPSSYEQYF	-	TRBJ2-7	many	TRBV28
TGTGCCAGCAGCCCCAGGACAGTGAGGGAGCAGTACTTC	CASSPRTVREQYF	-	TRBJ2-7	many	TRBV7-8
TGTGCCAGCAGTTCCCTTAGGGGAGTCAATCCCTCCTACGAGCAGTACTTC	CASSSLRGVNPSYEQYF	-	TRBJ2-7	many	TRBV28
TGTGCCAGCAGGCCGGGACAGCACACAGATACGCAGTATTTT	CASRPGQHTDTQYF	TRBD1	TRBJ2-3	-	TRBV6-1
TGCAGTGCAGAGGGAACCGGGACTAGATCGTACGAGCAGTACTTC	CSAEGTGTRSYEQYF	TRBD2	TRBJ2-7	-	TRBV20-1
TGTGCCAGCAGTTTCAACCTGAGGGAACCCTACGAGCAGTACTTC	CASSFNLREPYEQYF	-	TRBJ2-7	many	TRBV27
TGTGCCAGCAGTCCTACGGGGACAGTTAACACGCAGTATTTT	CASSPTGTVNTQYF	TRBD1	TRBJ2-3	few	TRBV6-1
TGCAGTGCTAGAGATCGACAGGGCTCCTACAATGAGCAGTTCTTC	CSARDRQGSYNEQFF	TRBD1	TRBJ2-1	many	TRBV20-1
TGCAGTGCTATTCGACAGGTTGGAGACACTGAAGCTTTCTTT	CSAIRQVGDTEAFF	-	TRBJ1-1	many	TRBV20-1
TGTGCCTGGAGTTTAACAGGGGGCTGGTCCAAAAACATTCAGTACTTC	CAWSLTGGWSKNIQYF	TRBD1	TRBJ2-4	few	TRBV30
TGTGCCAGCGTCGAAAGACAAGAGACCCAGTACTTC	CASVERQETQYF	-	TRBJ2-5	many	TRBV7-8
TGCGCCTGCAGCTTGAGTACTAGCGGGACTCCGAACACCGGGGAGCTGTTTTTT	CACSLSTSGTPNTGELFF	TRBD2	TRBJ2-2	few	TRBV5-1
TGTGCCAGCAGTTTGTCGGGAGGGGGGGCCACAGATACGCAGTATTTT	CASSLSGGGATDTQYF	TRBD2	TRBJ2-3	many	TRBV6-2/TRBV6-3
TGCGCCAGCAGATTGCGTCCAGGGGAGAAGGACTACGAGCAGTACTTC	CASRLRPGEKDYEQYF	-	TRBJ2-7	-	TRBV5-1
TGTGCCACCAGGAAACGGGACGGTAACACTGAAGCTTTCTTT	CATRKRDGNTEAFF	-	TRBJ1-1	many	TRBV24-1